This T cell receptor beta chain was observed in a study of blood T cell repertoires in COVID-19. Study background: There were acute and convalescent COVID-19 samples, and they came from the United States, Italy and Spain. T cells, B-cell-depleted T cells, or PBMCs provided the cDNA or gDNA that served as material.

The CDR3 has 14 amino acids. V was pared by 5 bases and J by 1 base, with 11 bases between. In germline, CDR1 is SGHTA, CDR2 FQGTGA. How the authors handled the data: Using reference gene primer amplification, nucleated cell counts were estimated. Clones were sequenced by immunoSEQ multiplex PCR, and TCRdb holds only the in-frame ones, with some missing. The DNA was the basis for D and trimming; V, J and clone size are from that table. The table has around 61,000 clones, under 90% seen once. This chain uses TRBV7-3 with TRBJ1-1, with D unresolved. The receptor was derived from a man between 60 and 75 years old with acute or convalescent COVID-19. Sequenced input: peripheral blood. CDR3: CASSQTSGNTEAFF. Written as DNA, the CDR3 is TGTGCCAGCAGCCAGACGTCGGGGAACACTGAAGCTTTCTTT.